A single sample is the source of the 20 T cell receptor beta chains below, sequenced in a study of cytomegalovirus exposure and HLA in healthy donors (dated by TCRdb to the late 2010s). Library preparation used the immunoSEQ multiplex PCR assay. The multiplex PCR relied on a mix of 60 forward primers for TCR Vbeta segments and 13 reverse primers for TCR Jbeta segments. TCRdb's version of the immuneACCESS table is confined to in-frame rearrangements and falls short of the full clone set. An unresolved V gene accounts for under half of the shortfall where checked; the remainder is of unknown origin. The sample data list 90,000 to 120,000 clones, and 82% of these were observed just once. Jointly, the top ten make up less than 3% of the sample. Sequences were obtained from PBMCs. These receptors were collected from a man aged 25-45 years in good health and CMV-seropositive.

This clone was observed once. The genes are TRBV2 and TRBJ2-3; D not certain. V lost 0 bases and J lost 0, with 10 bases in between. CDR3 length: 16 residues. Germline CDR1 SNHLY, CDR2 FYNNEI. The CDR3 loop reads CASSEAILISTDTQYF. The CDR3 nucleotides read TGTGCCAGCAGTGAAGCGATACTGATTAGCACAGATACGCAGTATTTT.

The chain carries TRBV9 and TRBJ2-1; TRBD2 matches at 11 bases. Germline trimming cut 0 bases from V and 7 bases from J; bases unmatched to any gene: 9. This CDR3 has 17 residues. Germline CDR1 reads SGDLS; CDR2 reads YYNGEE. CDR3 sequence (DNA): TGTGCCAGCAGCGTAGGGCCGAGAGTAGCGGGGGGGAATGAGCAGTTCTTC. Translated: CASSVGPRVAGGNEQFF.

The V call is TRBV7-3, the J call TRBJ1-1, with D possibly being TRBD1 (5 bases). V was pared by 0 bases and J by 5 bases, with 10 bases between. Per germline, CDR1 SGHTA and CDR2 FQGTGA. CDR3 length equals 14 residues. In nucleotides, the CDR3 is TGTGCCAGCAGCTTAACCGGGGGTAGAACTGAAGCTTTCTTT. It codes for CASSLTGGRTEAFF.

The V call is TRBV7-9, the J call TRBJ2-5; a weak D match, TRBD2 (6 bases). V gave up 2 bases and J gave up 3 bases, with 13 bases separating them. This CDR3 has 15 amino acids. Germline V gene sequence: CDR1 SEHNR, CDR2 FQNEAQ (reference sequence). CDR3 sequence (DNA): TGTGCCAGCAGCTTACTTTCCATAGCGGAAGAGACCCAGTACTTC. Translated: CASSLLSIAEETQYF.

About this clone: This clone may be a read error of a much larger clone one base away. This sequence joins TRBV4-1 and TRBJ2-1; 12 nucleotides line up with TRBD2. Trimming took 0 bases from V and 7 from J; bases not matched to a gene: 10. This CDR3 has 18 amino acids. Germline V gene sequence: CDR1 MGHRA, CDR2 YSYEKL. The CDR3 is CASSQDSSSGGAKNEQFF. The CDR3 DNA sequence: TGCGCCAGCAGCCAAGATTCGTCTAGCGGGGGGGCGAAGAATGAGCAGTTCTTC.

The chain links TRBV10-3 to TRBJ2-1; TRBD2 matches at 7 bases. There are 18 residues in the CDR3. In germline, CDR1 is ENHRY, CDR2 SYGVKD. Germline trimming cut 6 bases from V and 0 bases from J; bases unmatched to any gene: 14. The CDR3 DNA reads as TGTGCCATCAGACCCCGGGACTACCTAAAACACTCCTACAATGAGCAGTTCTTC. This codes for CAIRPRDYLKHSYNEQFF.

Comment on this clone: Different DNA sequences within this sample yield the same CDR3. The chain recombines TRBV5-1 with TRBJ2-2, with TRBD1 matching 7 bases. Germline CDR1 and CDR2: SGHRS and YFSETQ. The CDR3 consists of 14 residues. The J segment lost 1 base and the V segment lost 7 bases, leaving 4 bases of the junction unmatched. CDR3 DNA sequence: TGCGCCAGCCAGGGGACAGAGAACACCGGGGAGCTGTTTTTT. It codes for CASQGTENTGELFF.

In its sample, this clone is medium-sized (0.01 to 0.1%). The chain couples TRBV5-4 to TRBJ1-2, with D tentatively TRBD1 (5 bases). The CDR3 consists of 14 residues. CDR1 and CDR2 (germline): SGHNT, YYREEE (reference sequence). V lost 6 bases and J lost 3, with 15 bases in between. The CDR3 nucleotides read TGTGCCAGCACCCCGCTGGGGGGTGACTATGGCTACACCTTC. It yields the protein CASTPLGGDYGYTF.

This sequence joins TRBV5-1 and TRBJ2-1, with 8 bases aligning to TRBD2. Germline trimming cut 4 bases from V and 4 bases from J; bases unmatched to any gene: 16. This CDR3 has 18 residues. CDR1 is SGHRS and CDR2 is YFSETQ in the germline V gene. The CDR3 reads CASSRDGTSGFFYNEQFF. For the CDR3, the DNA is TGCGCCAGCAGCAGGGACGGTACTAGCGGATTTTTTTACAATGAGCAGTTCTTC.

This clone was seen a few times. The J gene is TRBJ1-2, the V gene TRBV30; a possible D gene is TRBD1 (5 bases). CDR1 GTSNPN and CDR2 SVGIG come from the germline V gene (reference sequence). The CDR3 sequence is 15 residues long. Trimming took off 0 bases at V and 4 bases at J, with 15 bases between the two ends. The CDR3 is CAWSVARVYLYGYTF. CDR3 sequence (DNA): TGTGCCTGGAGTGTTGCCAGGGTTTATCTCTATGGCTACACCTTC.

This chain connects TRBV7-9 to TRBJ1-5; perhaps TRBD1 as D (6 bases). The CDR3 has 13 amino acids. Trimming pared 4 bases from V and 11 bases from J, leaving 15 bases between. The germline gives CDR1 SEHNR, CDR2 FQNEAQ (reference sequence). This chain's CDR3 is CASSSQQGRSQHF. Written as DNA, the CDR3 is TGTGCCAGCAGCTCCCAACAGGGCCGATCCCAGCATTTT.

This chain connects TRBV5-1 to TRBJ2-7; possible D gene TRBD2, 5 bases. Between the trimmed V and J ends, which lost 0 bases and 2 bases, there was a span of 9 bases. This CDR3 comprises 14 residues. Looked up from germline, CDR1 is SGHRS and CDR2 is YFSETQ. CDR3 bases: TGCGCCAGCAGCTTGGGTGACTACCCCTACGAGCAGTACTTC. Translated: CASSLGDYPYEQYF.

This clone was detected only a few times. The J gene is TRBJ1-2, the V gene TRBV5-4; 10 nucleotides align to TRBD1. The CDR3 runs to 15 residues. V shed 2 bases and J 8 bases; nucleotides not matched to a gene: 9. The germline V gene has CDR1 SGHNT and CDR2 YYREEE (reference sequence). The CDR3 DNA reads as TGTGCCAGCAGCTTCGGGACAGGGGCGACTAGGGGCTACACCTTC. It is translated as CASSFGTGATRGYTF.

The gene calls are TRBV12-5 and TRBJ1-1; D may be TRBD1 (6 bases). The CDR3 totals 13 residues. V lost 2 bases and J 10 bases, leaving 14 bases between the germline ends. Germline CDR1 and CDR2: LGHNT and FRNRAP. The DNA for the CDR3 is TGTGCTAGTGGTTTGCGACAGGACCGAGGAGCTTTCTTT. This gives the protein CASGLRQDRGAFF.

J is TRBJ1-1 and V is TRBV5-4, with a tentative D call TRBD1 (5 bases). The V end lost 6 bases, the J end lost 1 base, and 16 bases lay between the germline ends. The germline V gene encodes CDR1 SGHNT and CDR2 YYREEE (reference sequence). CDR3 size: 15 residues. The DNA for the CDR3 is TGTGCCAGCACCCAGGGTGCTCAGGGGAACACTGAAGCTTTCTTT. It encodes CASTQGAQGNTEAFF.

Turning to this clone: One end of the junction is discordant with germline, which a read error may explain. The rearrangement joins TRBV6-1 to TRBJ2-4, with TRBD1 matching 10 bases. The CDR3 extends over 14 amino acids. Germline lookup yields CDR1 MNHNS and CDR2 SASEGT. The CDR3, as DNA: TGTGCCAGCAGCGAGGGGACAGGGGCAAACAGTCAGTACTTC. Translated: CASSEGTGANSQYF.

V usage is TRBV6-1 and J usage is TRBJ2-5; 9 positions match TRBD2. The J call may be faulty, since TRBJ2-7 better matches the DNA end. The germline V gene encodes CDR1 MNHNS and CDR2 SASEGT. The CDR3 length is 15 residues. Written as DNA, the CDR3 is TGTGCCAGCAGTGAAATGGCGGGGGGGCCCTACGAGCAGTACTTC. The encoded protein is CASSEMAGGPYEQYF.

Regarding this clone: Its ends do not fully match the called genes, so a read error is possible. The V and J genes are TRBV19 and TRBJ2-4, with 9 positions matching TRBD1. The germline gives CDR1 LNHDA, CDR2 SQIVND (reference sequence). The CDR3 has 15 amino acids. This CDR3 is CASRLDRGAKNSQYF. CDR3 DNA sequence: TGTGCCAGTAGGTTGGACAGGGGAGCCAAAAACAGTCAGTACTTC. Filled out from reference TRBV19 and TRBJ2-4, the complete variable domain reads DGGITQSPKYLFRKEGQNVTLSCEQNLNHDAMYWYRQDPGQGLRLIYYSQIVNDFQKGDIAEGYSVSREKKESFPLTVTSAQKNPTAFYLCASRLDRGAKNSQYFGAGTRLSVL.

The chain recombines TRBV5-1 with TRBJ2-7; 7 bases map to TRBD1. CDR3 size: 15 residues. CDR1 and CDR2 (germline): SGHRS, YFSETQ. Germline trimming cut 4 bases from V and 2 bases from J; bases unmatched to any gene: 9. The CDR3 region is CASSRTGTDAYEQYF. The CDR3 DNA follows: TGCGCCAGCAGCCGAACCGGGACAGATGCCTACGAGCAGTACTTC.

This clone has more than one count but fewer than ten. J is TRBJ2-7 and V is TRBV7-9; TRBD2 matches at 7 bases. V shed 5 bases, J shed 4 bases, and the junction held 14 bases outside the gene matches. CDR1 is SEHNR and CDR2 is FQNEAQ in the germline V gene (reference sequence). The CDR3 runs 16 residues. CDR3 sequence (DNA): TGTGCCAGCAGCCGGGGAGGGGTTCGCGATGGGTACGAGCAGTACTTC. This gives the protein CASSRGGVRDGYEQYF. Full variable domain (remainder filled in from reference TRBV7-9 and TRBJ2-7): DTGVSQNPRHKITKRGQNVTFRCDPISEHNRLYWYRQTLGQGPEFLTYFQNEAQLEKSRLLSDRFSAERPKGSFSTLEIQRTEQGDSAMYLCASSRGGVRDGYEQYFGPGTRLTVT.